The table lists the clone carrying this TCR beta chain with a few counts. Its antigen is not known. After autologous stem cell transplantation all patients relapsed, and prior brentuximab vedotin exposure differed between cohorts. This sample was included in a study of PD-1 blockade in classical Hodgkin lymphoma. The CDR3 extends over 16 amino acids. Germline assignment: CDR1 MNHNY and CDR2 SVGAGI (reference sequence). Trimming removed 2 bases from V and 7 bases from J; junction bases left unmatched: 13. Assay used: immunoSEQ multiplex PCR; TCRdb lists only in-frame clones, some missing. The repertoire consists of approximately 98,000 clones, with nearly 90% occurring once and the leading ten covering less than 20%. Whole-study findings and limits: Whereas CD4+ TCR diversity had risen significantly by C4D1, CD8+ TCR diversity had not.

The sequences come from peripheral blood mononuclear cells (PBMCs), collected before the second cycle of nivolumab. The V and J genes are TRBV6-6 and TRBJ2-5; 7 nucleotides line up with TRBD2. The TCR sequence derives from a human donor with classical Hodgkin lymphoma. This CDR3 reads CASSYGLAASLGTQYF. The CDR3 coding sequence is TGTGCCAGCAGTTACGGCCTAGCGGCTTCGTTGGGGACCCAGTACTTC.